This T cell receptor (beta chain) emerged from a study of multiple sclerosis patients with progressive multifocal leukoencephalopathy. Study-level results: Clones expanded at PML were already present before and during natalizumab.

Produced via immunoSEQ multiplex PCR; TCRdb's table is partial and in-frame only. The table has 25,000 to 35,000 clones, 89% seen once. This clone appeared once. Its antigen is undetermined. The time point here: before natalizumab initiation. The T0 samples predate the first natalizumab infusion. This TCR was sampled from a human donor with multiple sclerosis. Material for sequencing was PBMCs.

The CDR3 region is CASRPTGGSGYTF. The CDR3 DNA is TGTGCCAGCAGACCCACAGGGGGCAGTGGCTACACCTTC. The V call is TRBV27, the J call TRBJ1-2; 9 bases align to TRBD1. V shed 6 bases, J shed 7 bases, and the junction held 6 bases outside the gene matches. This CDR3 is built from 13 residues. Germline CDR1 MNHEY, CDR2 SMNVEV (reference sequence).